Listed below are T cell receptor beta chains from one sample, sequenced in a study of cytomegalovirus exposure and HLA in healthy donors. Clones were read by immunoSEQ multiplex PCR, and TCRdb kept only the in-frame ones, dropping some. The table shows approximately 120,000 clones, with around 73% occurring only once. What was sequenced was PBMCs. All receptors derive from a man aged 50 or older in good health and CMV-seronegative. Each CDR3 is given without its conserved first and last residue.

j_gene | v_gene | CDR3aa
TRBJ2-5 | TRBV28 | ASSSRTDSTSQETQY
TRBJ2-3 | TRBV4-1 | ASSQDRVGGAQY
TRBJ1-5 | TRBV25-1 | ASSDQGSNQPQH
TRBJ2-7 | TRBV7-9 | ASSLDEFQGITYEQY
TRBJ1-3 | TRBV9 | ASSAEELTPIY
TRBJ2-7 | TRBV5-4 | ASSAGQGAY
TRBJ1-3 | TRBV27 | ASSPQPTGSGNTIY
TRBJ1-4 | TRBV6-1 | ASSGGGAGEKLF
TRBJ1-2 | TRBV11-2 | ASSRWGREGYT
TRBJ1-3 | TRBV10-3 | AIRGGSGNTIY
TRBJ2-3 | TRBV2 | ASRSSGLWVTQY
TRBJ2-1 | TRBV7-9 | ASSLRGSYNEQF
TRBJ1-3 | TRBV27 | ASSQGTGGFNTIY
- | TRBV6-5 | ASSYLREQY
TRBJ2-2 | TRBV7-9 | ASSPQGWTGELF
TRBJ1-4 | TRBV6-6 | ASRGPGGEKLF
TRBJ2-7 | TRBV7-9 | ASSLGLAGVWEQY
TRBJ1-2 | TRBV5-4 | ASSLETGNYGYT
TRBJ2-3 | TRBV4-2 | ASSQDSLAGLKPTDTQY
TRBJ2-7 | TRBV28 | ASSSEGALSYEQY
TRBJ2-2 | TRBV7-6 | ASSRGQGRTGELF
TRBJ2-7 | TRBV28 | ASSFPGIHEQY
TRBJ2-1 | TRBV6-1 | ASSEAREDEQF
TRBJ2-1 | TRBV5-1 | ASSTRLAGHNEQF
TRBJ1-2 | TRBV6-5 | ASMSGGVNYGYT
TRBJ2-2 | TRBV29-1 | SVSTGSNTGELF
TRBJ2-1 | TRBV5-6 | ASSFGTGVRTQRLF
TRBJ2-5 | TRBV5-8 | ASSPQGPGPTIQETQY
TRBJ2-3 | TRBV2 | ASSDFGLVADTQY
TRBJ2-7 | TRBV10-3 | AITSPGTASYEQY
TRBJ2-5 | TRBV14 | ASSLLAGGETQY
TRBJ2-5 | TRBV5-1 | ASSLNRETQY
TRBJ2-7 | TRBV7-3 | ASSLRGQGLHEQY
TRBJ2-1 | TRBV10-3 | AISRTSGRNNEQF
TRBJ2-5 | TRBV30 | AWSAAAGEETQY
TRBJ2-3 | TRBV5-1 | ASSYGGGYSTDTQY
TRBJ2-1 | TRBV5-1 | ASSLTGTSSDEQF
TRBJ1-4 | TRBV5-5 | ASSGSANPNEKLF
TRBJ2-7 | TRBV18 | ASSPEGAGYEQY
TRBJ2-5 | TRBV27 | ASSREGLAGVVGVEETQY
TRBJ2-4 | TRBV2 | ASSTTGQVVKNIQY
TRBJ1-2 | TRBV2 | ASRDRRNYGYT